A selection of T cell receptor beta chains follows, all from one sample in a study of blood T cells in healthy people across ages. In TCRdb, the 5' RACE reads were re-called with MiXCR into one record per CDR3 protein. The sample shows about 1.5 million distinct CDR3 sequences, roughly two fifths of them seen only once. Sequenced: blood. These receptors were taken from a woman in her late teens or twenties in good health. CDR3s include the opening cysteine and the closing phenylalanine or tryptophan. Each record gives: CDR3 length, V gene, clone size, J gene, D gene, CDR3 DNA, CDR3 protein. D genes are given only for firm matches. Some rows mark clone size as missing; the rest say once, few, many or name a class of expanded clone.

15,TRBV5-6,few,TRBJ1-4,NA,TGTGCCAGCAGCTGGAGACAGTGGACTAATGAAAAACTGTTTTTT,CASSWRQWTNEKLFF
17,TRBV20-1,NA,TRBJ2-1,TRBD2,TGCAGTGCTAGGTATCCCCCCAGCGGGAGGGCCTTAGATGAGCAGTTCTTC,CSARYPPSGRALDEQFF
14,TRBV20-1,NA,TRBJ2-1,TRBD2,TGCAGTGCTAGGGTTCTAGCGGGACAGAATGAGCAGTTCTTC,CSARVLAGQNEQFF
16,TRBV7-2,NA,TRBJ2-7,TRBD2,TGTGCCAGCAGCTTAGCGGCTAGCGGCAGCTCCTACGAGCAGTACTTC,CASSLAASGSSYEQYF
15,TRBV6-5,few,TRBJ1-1,TRBD1,TGTGCCAGCAGGGACAGGGGGCGAACGAACACTGAAGCTTTCTTT,CASRDRGRTNTEAFF
16,TRBV28,NA,TRBJ1-5,TRBD1,TGTGCCAGCAACTTATCCGGACAGGGCCTTTTGGGGCCCCAGCATTTT,CASNLSGQGLLGPQHF
13,TRBV9,NA,TRBJ2-1,NA,TGTGCCAGCAGCACCGCCCCGAGCTATGAGCAGTTCTTC,CASSTAPSYEQFF
16,TRBV5-1,few,TRBJ2-5,TRBD2,TGCGCCAGCAGCTTGAACGATGCGGGGGGGAAAGAGACCCAGTACTTC,CASSLNDAGGKETQYF
16,TRBV11-2,few,TRBJ1-4,NA,TGTGCCAGCAGGGTGGAGGTGGGGGGCCTGGATGAAAAACTGTTTTTT,CASRVEVGGLDEKLFF
12,TRBV20-1,few,TRBJ1-5,NA,TGCAGTGCTAGAGACTCTGATCAGCCCCAGCATTTT,CSARDSDQPQHF
12,TRBV6-2/TRBV6-3,few,TRBJ2-5,NA,TGTGCCAGCACAACGACAAAAGAGACCCAGTACTTC,CASTTTKETQYF
14,TRBV24-1,NA,TRBJ1-1,NA,TGTGCCACCAGTGGGACGGGTGGGAACACTGAAGCTTTCTTT,CATSGTGGNTEAFF
13,TRBV12-3/TRBV12-4,NA,TRBJ2-1,TRBD1,TGTGCCAGCATTTCCTGGGGAGGACAGGGGCAGTTCTTC,CASISWGGQGQFF
17,TRBV6-1,few,TRBJ1-2,TRBD1,TGTGCCAGCAGAGAGGGCCCGGGACAGCCAACTTACTATGGCTACACCTTC,CASREGPGQPTYYGYTF
15,TRBV25-1,NA,TRBJ2-1,TRBD1,TGTGCCAGCAGTCCCCGGGACAGGGGCTCGCATGAGCAGTTCTTC,CASSPRDRGSHEQFF
14,TRBV5-1,NA,TRBJ1-1,NA,TGCGCCAGCACTAGGGGGGTGGGGAACACTGAAGCTTTCTTT,CASTRGVGNTEAFF
17,TRBV5-1,NA,TRBJ2-3,TRBD2,TGCGCCAGCAGCCCCCGGACTAGCGGGAGGGCCGCAGATACGCAGTATTTT,CASSPRTSGRAADTQYF
15,TRBV6-5,NA,TRBJ2-7,TRBD1,TGTGCCAGCACCCCCGACAGGGCCCTTCCCAATGAGCAGTACTTC,CASTPDRALPNEQYF
16,TRBV6-6,NA,TRBJ2-7,TRBD1,TGTGCCAGCAGTGGACAGGGGAGCGGGTTTGCGGCCGAGCAGTACTTC,CASSGQGSGFAAEQYF